A selection of T cell receptor beta chains follows, all from one sample in a study of cytotoxic CD8 clonotypes in ibrutinib-treated CLL. Some clones are missing from TCRdb's copy, which holds only in-frame ones; the method was immunoSEQ multiplex PCR. The data show tens of thousands of clones, more than 70% seen once. The specimen comprised PBMCs, sampled after 12 months of ibrutinib treatment. Source of these receptors: a human donor with chronic lymphocytic leukemia. Both conserved end residues are part of each CDR3. Each record gives: D gene, clone size, J gene, V gene, CDR3 DNA, CDR3 protein. The D gene is left open where the match is weak. Rows may omit the clone size; those that give it use once, few, many or a size class.

TRBD1 - TRBJ2-2 TRBV18 TGTGCCAGCTCAGGGACAGACAACACCGGGGAGCTGTTTTTT CASSGTDNTGELFF
- - TRBJ2-6 TRBV30 TGTGCCTCCACTGGGGCCAACGTCCTGACTTTC CASTGANVLTF
- - TRBJ2-1 TRBV2 TGTGCCAGCAGGGTTCCTGGGGGCGGGTTCTCCTACAATGAGCAGTTCTTC CASRVPGGGFSYNEQFF
TRBD2 few TRBJ2-2 TRBV7-3 TGTGCCAGCAGCCCCAATACCCCCTTAGCGGGAGTGTCCACCGGGGAGCTGTTTTTT CASSPNTPLAGVSTGELFF
TRBD1 once TRBJ1-3 TRBV11-3 TGTGCCAGCAGCCCCGGACAGGGCCCTGGAAACACCATATATTTT CASSPGQGPGNTIYF
- - TRBJ2-6 TRBV30 TGTGCCTGGACCCCTGGGGCCAACGTCCTGACTTTC CAWTPGANVLTF
- - TRBJ2-1 TRBV27 TGTGCCAGCAGTCATTACAGCGGGCGGGGGCAGAATGAGCAGTTCTTC CASSHYSGRGQNEQFF
- once TRBJ2-1 TRBV6-6 TGTGCCAGCAGTAGGGACTCCTACAATGAGCAGTTCTTC CASSRDSYNEQFF
- - TRBJ1-5 TRBV6-6 TGTGCCAGCACCCCCTCCCAAGGGGGGAACCATCAGCCCCAGCATTTT CASTPSQGGNHQPQHF
- few TRBJ2-1 TRBV7-2 TGTGCCAGCAGCTTAGCTTCTGGGACTGTTCCATACAATGAGCAGTTCTTC CASSLASGTVPYNEQFF
TRBD2 - TRBJ2-7 TRBV28 TGTGCCAGCCAACTAGCGGGAACTCCCTACGAGCAGTACTTC CASQLAGTPYEQYF
- - TRBJ1-1 TRBV7-3 TGTGCCAGCAGCTTAACTCCGGGTGGGGACACTGAAGCTTTCTTT CASSLTPGGDTEAFF
- - TRBJ2-3 TRBV14 TGTGCCAGCAGCCAAGATAGGACAGCTTTAGACCCAGATACGCAGTATTTT CASSQDRTALDPDTQYF
TRBD2 - TRBJ2-1 TRBV28 TGTGCCAGCAGTTTAGGAGCTAGCGGGAGGGCCTGGTTCTTC CASSLGASGRAWFF
TRBD1 - TRBJ2-1 TRBV7-6 TGTGCCAGCAGCTTGGGTTTCTCCGGGACAGATATTTACAATGAGCAGTTCTTC CASSLGFSGTDIYNEQFF
- - TRBJ2-2 TRBV9 TGTGCCAGCAGCGTAGCTGGGTCCCCCACCGGGGAGCTGTTTTTT CASSVAGSPTGELFF
- - TRBJ2-2 TRBV19 TGTGCCAGTAAAGTTGTGGGGATCAACACCGGGGAGCTGTTTTTT CASKVVGINTGELFF
- - TRBJ2-4 TRBV28 TGTGCCAGCAGTCATTTCCCCTTAGCCAAAAACATTCAGTACTTC CASSHFPLAKNIQYF
TRBD1 few TRBJ2-7 TRBV7-8 TGTGCCAGCAGTCCCGGGGGGACAGGGATGTACGAGCAGTACTTC CASSPGGTGMYEQYF
- few TRBJ2-7 TRBV5-4 TGTGCCAGCAGCTCCCAGGGTCCCTACGAGCAGTACTTC CASSSQGPYEQYF
- - TRBJ1-1 TRBV29-1 TGCAGCGTTACCACCTCGACAGAGCGAAGGACTGAAGCTTTCTTT CSVTTSTERRTEAFF
TRBD1 - TRBJ2-7 TRBV6-5 TGTGCCAGCAGTTCCGGGACAGGGGTCCACGAGCAGTACTTC CASSSGTGVHEQYF
- - TRBJ2-7 TRBV29-1 TGCAGCGTTGGGGGTCAGCGAGCCTTGGGGTACGAGCAGTACTTC CSVGGQRALGYEQYF
- - TRBJ2-5 TRBV6-5 TGTGCCAGTAGTCGACAGCACCAAGAGACCCAGTACTTC CASSRQHQETQYF
TRBD1 - TRBJ2-7 TRBV9 TGTGCCAGCAGCGTAGCTTCCGACAGGGACTACGAGCAGTACTTC CASSVASDRDYEQYF
- - TRBJ2-7 TRBV19 TGTGCCAGTAGTATAGGCCGGGATCCACTCCACGAGCAGTACTTC CASSIGRDPLHEQYF
TRBD2 medium-sized TRBJ2-3 TRBV7-2 TGTGCCAGCAGCTTAGACGGGAGCGGGGGGAGGTATTTT CASSLDGSGGRYF
TRBD1 - TRBJ2-3 TRBV5-1 TGCGCCAGCAGCCCAAGGACAGGGGGCACAGATACGCAGTATTTT CASSPRTGGTDTQYF
- - TRBJ2-7 TRBV19 TGTGCCAGTAGTATTGTTGGGGCAGGTTCCTACGAGCAGTACTTC CASSIVGAGSYEQYF
- - TRBJ2-2 TRBV27 TGTGCCAGCAGTTTAGACAGATTAAACGCGAACACCGGGGAGCTGTTTTTT CASSLDRLNANTGELFF
- - TRBJ2-3 TRBV4-1 TGCGCCAGCAGCCAAGTGTTCGGGAGCGCAGATACGCAGTATTTT CASSQVFGSADTQYF
TRBD2 - TRBJ2-7 TRBV18 TGTGCCAGCTCCCTAGCGGGAGGAACCTACGAGCAGTACTTC CASSLAGGTYEQYF
- - TRBJ2-7 TRBV5-1 TGCGCCAGCAGCTTGAGTGGTTACGAGCAGTACTTC CASSLSGYEQYF
- - TRBJ2-5 TRBV9 TGTGCCAGCAGCTCCCGAGTCCCGGGACCTCACCGGGGGGAGACCCAGTACTTC CASSSRVPGPHRGETQYF
- - TRBJ1-3 TRBV9 TGTGCCAGCAGCGTAGCGCTCCGAAACACCATATATTTT CASSVALRNTIYF
- few TRBJ2-2 TRBV12-2 TGTGCAAGTCGCTTAGTTACCAGTAGGACTAGCGGGGGTTACACCGGGGAGCTGTTTTTT CASRLVTSRTSGGYTGELFF
TRBD2 - TRBJ2-7 TRBV11-2 TGTGCCAGCAGCTTAGTAGCGGGAGGGCCTAGCGAGCAGTACTTC CASSLVAGGPSEQYF
TRBD1 once TRBJ2-4 TRBV12-5 TGTGCTAGTGGTTTGGCCAAGGACAGGGGGCTAGCCAAAAACATTCAGTACTTC CASGLAKDRGLAKNIQYF
- - TRBJ1-5 TRBV13 TGTGCCAGCAGCCAGTGGAGGGCAGCGCGCAGGCCCCAGCATTTT CASSQWRAARRPQHF
- few TRBJ1-4 TRBV27 TGTGCCAGCAGTGCACAAGGCGGGGAAAAACTGTTTTTT CASSAQGGEKLFF
TRBD2 few TRBJ2-7 TRBV20-1 TGCAGTGCTTCGACTAGCAACGAGCAGTACTTC CSASTSNEQYF
TRBD1 - TRBJ2-3 TRBV15 TGTGCCACCAGCCAACAGGGGCGTACGCAGTATTTT CATSQQGRTQYF
- - TRBJ1-1 TRBV15 TGTGCCACCAGCAGAGATGGGGCGGTGAGGCTTAACACTGAAGCTTTCTTT CATSRDGAVRLNTEAFF
- - TRBJ1-2 TRBV11-2 TGTGCCAGCAGCTTAGGTTACGGGGCCGGGTATGGCTACACCTTC CASSLGYGAGYGYTF
TRBD2 - TRBJ2-1 TRBV27 TGTGCCAGCAGTTCAACGACTAGCGGATTCTACAATGAGCAGTTCTTC CASSSTTSGFYNEQFF
TRBD2 - TRBJ2-5 TRBV28 TGTGCCAGCAGTTATGAGAGGTGGGATGGACTAGCCCCCGCCGGGACCCAGTACTTC CASSYERWDGLAPAGTQYF
TRBD1 few TRBJ1-5 TRBV28 TGTGCCAGCAACAAACGGTTGGGACAGGGAGATCAGCCCCAGCATTTT CASNKRLGQGDQPQHF
- - TRBJ2-7 TRBV7-9 TGTGCCAGCAGCTCGAGGGGATACGAGCAGTACTTC CASSSRGYEQYF
- - TRBJ1-2 TRBV9 TGTGCCAGCAGCGTAGAGGCTAACTATGGCTACACCTTC CASSVEANYGYTF
- few TRBJ1-1 TRBV30 TGTGCCTGGAGTCCTGGGGGCACTGAAGCTTTCTTT CAWSPGGTEAFF
TRBD2 - TRBJ2-3 TRBV7-2 TGTGCCAGCAGCTTAGTTGCGGGAGTATCAGATACGCAGTATTTT CASSLVAGVSDTQYF
TRBD1 - TRBJ1-5 TRBV4-2 TGTGCCAGCAGCCAATCTTGGGGGGGACAGGGGAATCAGCCCCAGCATTTT CASSQSWGGQGNQPQHF
- - TRBJ2-2 TRBV9 TGTGCCAGCAGCCCCACTGGGCGGGCCGGGGAGCTGTTTTTT CASSPTGRAGELFF
TRBD1 - TRBJ1-1 TRBV9 TGTGCCAGCAGCCCGCGGACAGGGAAAGAGGCTGAAGCTTTCTTT CASSPRTGKEAEAFF
- once TRBJ1-2 TRBV11-1 TGTGCCAGCAGCTTAGACAGAAACTATGGCTACACCTTC CASSLDRNYGYTF
- - TRBJ2-5 TRBV19 TGTGCCAGTAGTCACCAACAGGGGTACTTC CASSHQQGYF
TRBD2 - TRBJ2-3 TRBV18 TGTGCCAGCTCACCAGTAAATCTAGCGGGAGTAGGCACAGATACGCAGTATTTT CASSPVNLAGVGTDTQYF
TRBD1 few TRBJ1-5 TRBV29-1 TGCAGCGTAATACAGGGGCCGGCTCAGCCCCAGCATTTT CSVIQGPAQPQHF
- once TRBJ2-1 TRBV2 TGTGCCAGCAGTGGAGCAGGTTTGGATGAGCAGTTCTTC CASSGAGLDEQFF
- - TRBJ2-3 TRBV5-1 TGCGCCAGCAGCTTGGAAGTTAGCACAGATACGCAGTATTTT CASSLEVSTDTQYF